The clone carrying this T cell receptor beta chain was recorded a few times. Its specificity is not known. Via MiXCR, TCRdb re-called the 5' RACE reads, giving one row per CDR3 protein. The sample has 350,000 or so distinct CDR3 sequences; approximately 10% are singletons. The CDR3 spans 13 residues. In germline, CDR1 is DFQATT, CDR2 SNEGSKA (reference sequence). Trimming at V came to 0 bases and at J to 9 bases, leaving 5 bases not matched to a gene. This specimen comes from a study of identical twins. Overall study findings and caveats: There is a chance that invariant MAIT and iNKT cells partially muddied zero-insertion analyses. Weaker excess twin sharing was observed in beta out-of-frame sequences.

Specimen: naive T cells sorted from blood. V usage is TRBV20-1 and J usage is TRBJ1-5; 7 bases match TRBD1. This clonotype originated in a woman between 50 and 59 years old in good health. CDR3 coding DNA: TGCAGTGCTAGAGATGACAGGGTCTCGCCCCAGCATTTT. The encoded protein is CSARDDRVSPQHF.